The rows below give T cell receptor beta chains drawn from one sample of a study of blood T cell repertoires in COVID-19. Profiled with immunoSEQ multiplex PCR; TCRdb holds only in-frame clones, not every one. The sample lists roughly 220,000 clones, 84% occurring once. The sample consisted of PBMCs or T cells enriched from blood (not recorded which). The receptors originated from a woman in her thirties or forties who had recovered from COVID-19. CDR3s include the opening cysteine and the closing phenylalanine or tryptophan. A D gene is named only where the DNA matches it firmly. Size tells how often a clone was seen (once, few, many) or the class of an expanded clone, and some rows leave it out.

CDR3 DNA	CDR3 protein	V gene	J gene	D gene	clone size
TGCAGTGCTAGTATGGACAGGGGTCATTTCGGCACAGATACGCAGTATTTT	CSASMDRGHFGTDTQYF	TRBV20-1	TRBJ2-3	TRBD1	NA
TGTGCCAGTATCGCGACAGGGAATAATGAAAAACTGTTTTTT	CASIATGNNEKLFF	TRBV19	TRBJ1-4	TRBD1	NA
TGTGCCAGCAGTTACACCCTGACAGGGGACGCCAACGTCCTGACTTTC	CASSYTLTGDANVLTF	TRBV6-5	TRBJ2-6	TRBD1	NA
TGTGCCACCAGTGAGCCGACAGGGACCAATGAGCAGTTCTTC	CATSEPTGTNEQFF	TRBV24-1	TRBJ2-1	TRBD1	NA
TGTGCCAGCAGTTTACCAGGGGATCCCCAGCATTTT	CASSLPGDPQHF	TRBV12-3/TRBV12-4	TRBJ1-5	NA	few
TGTGCCAGCAGTTTAAGTTCCGGGGTTGGCGAGCAGTACTTC	CASSLSSGVGEQYF	TRBV28	TRBJ2-7	NA	NA
TGCGCCAGCAGCTTCGACAGACCCACCGGGGAGCTGTTTTTT	CASSFDRPTGELFF	TRBV5-1	TRBJ2-2	NA	NA
TGTGCCACCACTCCCTCAGGGAACACCGGGGAGCTGTTTTTT	CATTPSGNTGELFF	TRBV24-1	TRBJ2-2	NA	NA
TGTGCCAGCAGTTTGCGGTTAGCGAACACCGGGGAGCTGTTTTTT	CASSLRLANTGELFF	TRBV27	TRBJ2-2	NA	NA
TGTGCCAGCCAAATAAGGGGTTGGCGGGAGCAGTACTTC	CASQIRGWREQYF	TRBV6-5	TRBJ2-7	NA	NA
TGTGCCAGCAGCATCCAGGGCGGGGGCTACGAGCAGTACTTC	CASSIQGGGYEQYF	TRBV11-2	TRBJ2-7	TRBD2	NA
TGCGCCAGCAGCTTACAGGGAGGGGGTCTTAACACTGAAGCTTTCTTT	CASSLQGGGLNTEAFF	TRBV5-1	TRBJ1-1	NA	NA
TGTGCCAGCAGTAGGGGGCCGGTGTTTTTT	CASSRGPVFF	TRBV11-1	TRBJ2-2	TRBD1	once
TGTGCCAGCTCACTTAGGCGGGAGGGCCGCAATGAGCAGTTCTTC	CASSLRREGRNEQFF	TRBV18	TRBJ2-1	TRBD2	NA
TGCGCCAGCAGCTTGTGGGGGCAGTCCGACACTGAAGCTTTCTTT	CASSLWGQSDTEAFF	TRBV5-1	TRBJ1-1	NA	NA
TGTGCCAGCAGCGAGAACTTAGCCGCCGAGACCCAGTACTTC	CASSENLAAETQYF	TRBV7-8	TRBJ2-5	NA	NA
TGTGCCAGTAGACAGGGGCGAGTCAATGAGCAGTTCTTC	CASRQGRVNEQFF	TRBV2	TRBJ2-1	TRBD1	NA
TGCGCCAGCAGCTTGTCAGGCGGGCAGGGGGTATTCACAGATACGCAGTATTTT	CASSLSGGQGVFTDTQYF	TRBV5-1	TRBJ2-3	TRBD1	NA
TGTGCCAGCAGTCCGGACAGGGACCATGAGCAGTTCTTC	CASSPDRDHEQFF	TRBV27	TRBJ2-1	TRBD1	NA
TGTGCCAGCAGGGCGACAGGGCCTGAAGCTTTCTTT	CASRATGPEAFF	TRBV12-3/TRBV12-4	TRBJ1-1	TRBD1	NA
TGTGCCAGCAGTTTTGACAGGGTTTCCTACGAGCAGTACTTC	CASSFDRVSYEQYF	TRBV27	TRBJ2-7	TRBD1	few
TGCAGCGTGGGGGGATCTTATCAGCCCCAGCATTTT	CSVGGSYQPQHF	TRBV29-1	TRBJ1-5	NA	NA